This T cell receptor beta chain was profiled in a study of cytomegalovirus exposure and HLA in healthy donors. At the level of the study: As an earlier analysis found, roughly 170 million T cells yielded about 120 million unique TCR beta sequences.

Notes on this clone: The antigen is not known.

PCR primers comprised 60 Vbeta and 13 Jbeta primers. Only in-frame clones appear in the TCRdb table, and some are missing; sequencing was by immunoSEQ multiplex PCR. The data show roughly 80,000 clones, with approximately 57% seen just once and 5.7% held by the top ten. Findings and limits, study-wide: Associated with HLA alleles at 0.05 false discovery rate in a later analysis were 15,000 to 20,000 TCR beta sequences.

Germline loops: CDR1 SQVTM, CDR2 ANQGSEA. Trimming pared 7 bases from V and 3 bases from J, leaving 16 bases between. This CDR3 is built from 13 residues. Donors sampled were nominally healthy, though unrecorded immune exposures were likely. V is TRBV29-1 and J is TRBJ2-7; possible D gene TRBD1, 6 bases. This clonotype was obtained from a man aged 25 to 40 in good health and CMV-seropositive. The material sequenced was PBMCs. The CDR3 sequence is CSARQVNIYEQYF. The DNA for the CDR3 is TGCAGCGCACGACAGGTTAATATCTACGAGCAGTACTTC.